This T cell receptor beta chain was sequenced for a study of T cells after yellow fever vaccination (dated by TCRdb to between 2018 and 2020). Concerning the study at large: Libraries from fractions with low cell numbers were prepared with the SMART-Seq v4 Ultra Low Input RNA kit. The cohort comprised two healthy male donors, one aged 18 to 30 and one aged 30 to 40 years. Blood was drawn at multiple timepoints before and after primary and secondary immunization, with bulk PBMC replicates and cell subsets isolated. To follow T-cell clones before and after primary and booster YFV17D yellow fever vaccination, bulk TCR alpha and beta repertoires were sequenced over time.

TCR cDNA was synthesized by 5'RACE template switching, which introduced a universal primer site and unique molecular identifiers. Priming of cDNA synthesis was performed from both the TCR alpha and TCR beta constant segments. Two PCR steps were used to amplify libraries, with sample barcodes and sequencing adapters being added in the second step. Sequencing of the libraries was done on either Illumina HiSeq 2500 (2x100 bp) or NovaSeq (2x150 bp). The original methods were these. MIGEC was used to demultiplex reads and collapse the reads into UMI consensus sequences, and MiXCR was used for V(D)J alignment. Vaccine-responding clonotypes were defined with edgeR using replicate PBMC samples, requiring FDR below 0.01 and a log2 fold change above 5 up to day 15. Each bulk clonotype received a CD4 or CD8 identity based on whether the sequenced CD4 or CD8 repertoire contained that clonotype at higher abundance. In TCRdb, the public reads were trimmed at Q25 with fastp and aligned with MiXCR, with productive beta chains retained. Identical CDR3 protein sequences are pooled into one entry, listed with their most common genes and DNA. The V and J calls shown here were made by TCRdb, not taken from the authors' results. This sample is represented by just under 600,000 distinct CDR3 sequences; roughly 12% of them were singletons. The top ten clonotypes cover over 12% of the sample.

What the study reported, not specific to this receptor: A small share of clonotypes was detected in both CD4 and CD8 compartments, with the overlap likely arising from convergent recombination. Because the study included only a couple of donors, the extent to which the findings can be generalized is limited. Most clones expanded after primary vaccination were re-detected after the booster (approximately 95% of CD4 and about nine tenths of CD8), suggesting broad memory maintenance. Because abundant contaminating clonotypes from the bulk population could be contained in FACS-sorted repertoires, computational filtering was required. Compared with the primary T-cell response, the secondary T-cell response was faster but weaker, reaching its peak on day 5 rather than on day 15.

This clonotype occurred a few times. Its antigen is unknown. No clone much larger than this one lies a single base away; base qualities are absent. The CDR3 goes from the cysteine to the phenylalanine over 15 residues. Of the read, only the CDR3 DNA is kept; its 45 bases are in frame from base 1. Here V drops 0 bases and J drops 1 base, and the junction holds 3 bases not matched to any gene. As encoded in the germline V gene, CDR1 is LGHNA while CDR2 is YSLEER. What the treatment or condition label conveys for this sample: live attenuated yellow fever vaccine strain. At each blood-draw timepoint, two biological replicates of bulk PBMCs were obtained. PBMCs were isolated from peripheral blood using a standard Ficoll-Paque protocol. RNA was extracted with TriZol from bulk PBMCs, CD4 and CD8 fractions, and dextramer-positive and dextramer-negative fractions.

The rearranged chain carries TRBV4-3 and TRBJ2-7; a stretch of 7 junction bases matches TRBD2. This receptor was identified in a man in his thirties or forties who received the YFV17D yellow fever vaccine. Sequenced here: PBMCs, sampled on the day of the yellow fever booster vaccination. Here the CDR3 is given as CASSQDGRGSYEQYF. The DNA reads TGCGCCAGCAGCCAAGATGGGCGGGGGTCCTACGAGCAGTACTTC.